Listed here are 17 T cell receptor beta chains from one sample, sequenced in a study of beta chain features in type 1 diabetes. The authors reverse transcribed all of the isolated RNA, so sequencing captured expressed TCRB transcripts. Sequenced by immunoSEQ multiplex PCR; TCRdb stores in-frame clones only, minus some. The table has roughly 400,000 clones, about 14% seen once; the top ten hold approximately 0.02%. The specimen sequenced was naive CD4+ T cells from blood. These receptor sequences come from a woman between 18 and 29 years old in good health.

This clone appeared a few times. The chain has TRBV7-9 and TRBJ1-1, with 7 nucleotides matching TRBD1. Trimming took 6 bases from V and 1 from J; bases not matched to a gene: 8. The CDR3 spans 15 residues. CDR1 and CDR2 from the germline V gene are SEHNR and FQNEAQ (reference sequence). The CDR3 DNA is TGTGCCAGCAGGAGACCGGGACAGACGAACACTGAAGCTTTCTTT. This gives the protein CASRRPGQTNTEAFF.

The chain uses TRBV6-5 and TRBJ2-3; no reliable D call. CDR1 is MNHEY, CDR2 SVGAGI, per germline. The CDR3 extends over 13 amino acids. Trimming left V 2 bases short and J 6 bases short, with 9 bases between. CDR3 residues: CASSYVRIDTQYF. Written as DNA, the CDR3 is TGTGCCAGCAGTTACGTCAGGATCGATACGCAGTATTTT.

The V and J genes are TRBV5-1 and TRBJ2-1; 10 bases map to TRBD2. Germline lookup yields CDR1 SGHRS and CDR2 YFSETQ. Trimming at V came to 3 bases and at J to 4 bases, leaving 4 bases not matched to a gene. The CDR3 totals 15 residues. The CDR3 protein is CASSSGLAKYNEQFF. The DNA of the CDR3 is TGCGCCAGCAGCTCGGGACTAGCGAAGTACAATGAGCAGTTCTTC.

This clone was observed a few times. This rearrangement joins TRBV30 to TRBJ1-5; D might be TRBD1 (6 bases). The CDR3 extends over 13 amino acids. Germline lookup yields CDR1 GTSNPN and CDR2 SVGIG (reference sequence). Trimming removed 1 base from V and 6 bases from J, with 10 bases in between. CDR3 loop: CAWSGGGTQPQHF. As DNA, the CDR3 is TGTGCCTGGAGTGGAGGGGGAACTCAGCCCCAGCATTTT.

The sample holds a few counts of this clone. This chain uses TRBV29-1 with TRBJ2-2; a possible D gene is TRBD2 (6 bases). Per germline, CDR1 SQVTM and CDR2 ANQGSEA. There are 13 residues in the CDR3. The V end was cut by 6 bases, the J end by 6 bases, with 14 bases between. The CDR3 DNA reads TGCAGCGTCGTTTTACTAGCCGCCGGGGAGCTGTTTTTT. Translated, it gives CSVVLLAAGELFF.

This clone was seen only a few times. The chain's CDR3 is CASYRGQSNGYTF. As DNA, the CDR3 is TGTGCCAGCTACCGGGGACAGTCTAATGGCTACACCTTC. The rearrangement uses TRBV28 and TRBJ1-2, with 7 bases identical to TRBD1. This CDR3 is built from 13 residues. The V and J ends lost 8 bases and 6 bases, in that order; junction bases with no gene match: 9. Germline V gene sequence: CDR1 MDHEN, CDR2 SYDVKM.

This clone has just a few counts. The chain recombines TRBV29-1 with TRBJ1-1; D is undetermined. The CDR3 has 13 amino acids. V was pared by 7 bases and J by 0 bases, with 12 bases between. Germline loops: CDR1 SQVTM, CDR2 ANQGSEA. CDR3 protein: CSGYGEVNTEAFF. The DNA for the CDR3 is TGCAGCGGCTACGGGGAGGTGAACACTGAAGCTTTCTTT. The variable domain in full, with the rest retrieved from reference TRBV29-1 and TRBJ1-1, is SAVISQKPSRDICQRGTSLTIQCQVDSQVTMMFWYRQQPGQSLTLIATANQGSEATYESGFVIDKFPISRPNLTFSTLTVSNMSPEDSSIYLCSGYGEVNTEAFFGQGTRLTVV.

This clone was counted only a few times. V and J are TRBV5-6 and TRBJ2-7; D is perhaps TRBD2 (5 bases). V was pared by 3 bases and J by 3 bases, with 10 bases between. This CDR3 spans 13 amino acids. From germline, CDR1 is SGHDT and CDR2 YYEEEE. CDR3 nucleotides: TGTGCCAGCAGCTCTAGCTTCGACTACGAGCAGTACTTC. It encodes CASSSSFDYEQYF.

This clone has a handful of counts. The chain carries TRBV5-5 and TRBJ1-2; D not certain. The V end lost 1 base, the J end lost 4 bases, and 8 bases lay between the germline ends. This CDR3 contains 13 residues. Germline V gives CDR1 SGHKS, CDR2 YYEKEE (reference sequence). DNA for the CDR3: TGTGCCAGCAGCTTGACTCGGGTCTATGGCTACACCTTC. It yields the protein CASSLTRVYGYTF.

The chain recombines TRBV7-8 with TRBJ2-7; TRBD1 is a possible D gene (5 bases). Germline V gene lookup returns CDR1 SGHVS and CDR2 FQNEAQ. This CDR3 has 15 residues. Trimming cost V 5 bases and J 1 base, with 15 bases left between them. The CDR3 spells CASSPQIGDSYEQYF. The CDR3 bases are TGTGCCAGCAGCCCCCAGATAGGGGATTCCTACGAGCAGTACTTC.

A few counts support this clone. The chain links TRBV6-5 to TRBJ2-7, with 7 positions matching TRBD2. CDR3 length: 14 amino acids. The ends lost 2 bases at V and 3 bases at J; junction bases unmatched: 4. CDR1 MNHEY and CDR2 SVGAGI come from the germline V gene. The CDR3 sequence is CASSYLGLFYEQYF. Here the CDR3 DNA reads TGTGCCAGCAGTTACCTGGGACTATTCTACGAGCAGTACTTC.

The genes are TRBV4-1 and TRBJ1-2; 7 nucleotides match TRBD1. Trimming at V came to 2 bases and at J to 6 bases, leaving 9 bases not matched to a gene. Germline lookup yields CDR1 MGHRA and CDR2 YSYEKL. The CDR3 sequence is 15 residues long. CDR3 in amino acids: CASSQPGTVRHGYTF. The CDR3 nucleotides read TGCGCCAGCAGCCAACCTGGGACAGTGAGGCATGGCTACACCTTC.

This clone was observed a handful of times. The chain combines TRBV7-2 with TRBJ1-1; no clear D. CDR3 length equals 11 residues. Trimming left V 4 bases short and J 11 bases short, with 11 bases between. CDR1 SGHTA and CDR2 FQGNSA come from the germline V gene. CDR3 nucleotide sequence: TGTGCCAGCAGCTCACTCTCCCCGGCTTTCTTT. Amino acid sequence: CASSSLSPAFF.

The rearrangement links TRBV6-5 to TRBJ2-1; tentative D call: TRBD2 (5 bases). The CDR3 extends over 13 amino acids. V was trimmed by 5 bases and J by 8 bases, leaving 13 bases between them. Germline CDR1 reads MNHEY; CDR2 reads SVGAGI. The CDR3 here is CASSRTPSYEQFF. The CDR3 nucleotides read TGTGCCAGCAGTCGGACCCCTAGCTATGAGCAGTTCTTC.

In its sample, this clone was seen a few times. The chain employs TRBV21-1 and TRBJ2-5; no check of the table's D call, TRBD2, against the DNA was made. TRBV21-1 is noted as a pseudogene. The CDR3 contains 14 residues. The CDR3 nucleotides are TGTGCCAGCAGCAAAGGGGGGGTCGGGGAGACCCAGTACTTC. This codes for CASSKGGVGETQYF.

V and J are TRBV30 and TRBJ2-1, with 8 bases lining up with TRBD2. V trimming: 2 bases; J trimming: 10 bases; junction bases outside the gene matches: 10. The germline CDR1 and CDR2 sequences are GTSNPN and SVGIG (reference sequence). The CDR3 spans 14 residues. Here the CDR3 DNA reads TGTGCCTGGAGTCTGGGGCTAGCGGGCGGAGAGCAGTTCTTC. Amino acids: CAWSLGLAGGEQFF.

CDR3 coding DNA: TGTGCCAGCAGCCTACTATTAGCGGGAGGCAGCACAGATACGCAGTATTTT. It translates to CASSLLLAGGSTDTQYF. The chain couples TRBV14 to TRBJ2-3; TRBD2 matches at 10 bases. V lost 4 bases to trimming and J lost 0 bases; unmatched junction nucleotides: 7. The germline CDR1 and CDR2 sequences are SGHDN and FVKESK. This CDR3 contains 17 residues.